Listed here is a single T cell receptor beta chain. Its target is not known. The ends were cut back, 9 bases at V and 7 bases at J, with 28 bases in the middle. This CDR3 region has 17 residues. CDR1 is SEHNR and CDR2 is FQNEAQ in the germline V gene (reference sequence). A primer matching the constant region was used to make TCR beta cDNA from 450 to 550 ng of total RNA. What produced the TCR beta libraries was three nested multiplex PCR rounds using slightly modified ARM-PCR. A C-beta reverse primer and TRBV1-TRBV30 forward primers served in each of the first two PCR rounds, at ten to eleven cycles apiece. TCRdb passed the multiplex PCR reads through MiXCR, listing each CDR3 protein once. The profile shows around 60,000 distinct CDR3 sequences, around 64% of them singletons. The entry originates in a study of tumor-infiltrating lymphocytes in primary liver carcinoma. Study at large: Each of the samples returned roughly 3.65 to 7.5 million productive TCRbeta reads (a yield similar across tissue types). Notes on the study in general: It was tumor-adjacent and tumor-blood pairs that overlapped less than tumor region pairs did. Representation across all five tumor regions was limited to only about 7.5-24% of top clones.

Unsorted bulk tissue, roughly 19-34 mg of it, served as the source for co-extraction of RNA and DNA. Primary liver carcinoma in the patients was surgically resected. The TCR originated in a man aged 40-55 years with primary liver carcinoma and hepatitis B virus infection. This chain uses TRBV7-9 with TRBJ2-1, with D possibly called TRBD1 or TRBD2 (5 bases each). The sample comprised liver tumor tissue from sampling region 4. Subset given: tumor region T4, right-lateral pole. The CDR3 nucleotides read TGTGCCAGTCTAGAGGGACGGGCTTTCGGCCTTCAGAATGAGCAGTTCTTC. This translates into CASLEGRAFGLQNEQFF.